A single sample is the source of the 4 T cell receptor beta chains below, sequenced in a study of identical twins. TCRdb analysed the 5' RACE reads with MiXCR anew, one entry per CDR3 protein. The sample yields roughly 1,500,000 distinct CDR3 sequences, about 32% seen once. Sequencing was performed on cord blood. These receptors all stem from a newborn girl in good health.

The V call is TRBV20-1, the J call TRBJ1-2; weak D call: TRBD1 (5 bases). V shed 0 bases and J shed 0 bases, with 14 bases lying between them. The CDR3 length is 16 residues. The germline V gene encodes CDR1 DFQATT and CDR2 SNEGSKA (reference sequence). CDR3 in amino acids: CSARDPGRISNYGYTF. CDR3 nucleotide sequence: TGCAGTGCTAGAGACCCGGGACGGATTTCTAACTATGGCTACACCTTC.

The chain has TRBV20-1 and TRBJ2-3; 8 bases line up with TRBD2. CDR3 length: 17 residues. Germline CDR1 DFQATT, CDR2 SNEGSKA (reference sequence). The V segment lost 4 bases and the J segment 3 bases; nucleotides outside the gene matches: 15. The CDR3 region is CSAKPVPSGSKTDTQYF. CDR3 sequence (DNA): TGCAGTGCTAAACCCGTGCCGAGCGGGAGTAAGACAGATACGCAGTATTTT.

This clonotype came up many times. The chain recombines TRBV2 with TRBJ1-2; TRBD1 might be the D (6 bases). Per the germline V gene, CDR1 is SNHLY and CDR2 is FYNNEI. This CDR3 contains 13 residues. The germline V and J ends were trimmed by 4 bases and 7 bases, with 13 bases remaining between them. CDR3 region: CASSGLTGSGYTF. The CDR3 nucleotides are TGTGCCAGCAGTGGATTAACAGGGTCTGGCTACACCTTC.

This sequence joins TRBV20-1 and TRBJ2-7; weak D call: TRBD1 (5 bases). Germline CDR1 DFQATT, CDR2 SNEGSKA (reference sequence). CDR3 size: 14 residues. Trimming stripped 4 bases from V and 0 bases from J, with 13 bases between. The chain's CDR3 is CSANTGSFSYEQYF. The CDR3 DNA sequence: TGCAGTGCTAACACAGGCTCATTCTCCTACGAGCAGTACTTC.